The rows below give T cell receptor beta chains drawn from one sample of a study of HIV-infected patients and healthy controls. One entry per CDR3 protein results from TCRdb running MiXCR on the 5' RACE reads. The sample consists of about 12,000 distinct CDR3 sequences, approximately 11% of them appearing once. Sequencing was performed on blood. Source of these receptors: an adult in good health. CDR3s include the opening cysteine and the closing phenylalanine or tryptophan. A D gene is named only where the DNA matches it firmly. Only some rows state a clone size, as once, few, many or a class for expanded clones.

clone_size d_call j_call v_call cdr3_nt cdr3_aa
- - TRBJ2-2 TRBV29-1 TGCAGCGTTTCCGATCCCCCCGGGGAGCTGTTTTTT CSVSDPPGELFF
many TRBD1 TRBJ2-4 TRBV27 TGTGCCAGCAGTTTCGGGACAGGGAAAGACAAAAACATTCAGTACTTC CASSFGTGKDKNIQYF
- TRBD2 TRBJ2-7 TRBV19 TGTGCCAGTAGTCCTCCGGGACTAGCGGGATTCTACGAGCAGTACTTC CASSPPGLAGFYEQYF
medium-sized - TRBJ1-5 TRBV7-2 TGTGCCAGCAGCTTATGGGGACCGAGACTCAATCAGCCCCAGCATTTT CASSLWGPRLNQPQHF
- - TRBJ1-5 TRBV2 TGTGCCAGCAGTAACCAAGGGAATCAGCAACCCCAGCATTTT CASSNQGNQQPQHF
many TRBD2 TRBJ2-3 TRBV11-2 TGTGCCAGCAGCCTGAGGATCAGCGGGAGGGCCTCAGATACGCAGTATTTT CASSLRISGRASDTQYF
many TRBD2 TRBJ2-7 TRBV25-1 TGTGCCAGCAGTGGGGTGGAAACGGGGGGACCATCTCGGGAGCAGTACTTC CASSGVETGGPSREQYF
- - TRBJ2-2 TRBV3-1 TGTGCCAGCAGCAAGGTTCTCACCGGGGAGCTGTTTTTT CASSKVLTGELFF
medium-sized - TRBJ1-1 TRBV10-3 TGTGCCATCAGTGGGACGGTTGCATCCGCTGAAGCTTTCTTT CAISGTVASAEAFF
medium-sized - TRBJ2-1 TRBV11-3 TGTGCCAGCAGCCACGCCACCAATGAGCAGTTCTTC CASSHATNEQFF
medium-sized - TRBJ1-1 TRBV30 TGTGCCTGGAGGGGGGGAGACACTGAAGCTTTCTTT CAWRGGDTEAFF
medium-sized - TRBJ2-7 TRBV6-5 TGTGCCAGCAGGACGGTAGGGACTGTCGAGCAGTACTTC CASRTVGTVEQYF
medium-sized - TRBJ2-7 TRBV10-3 TGTGCCATCAGGGGCGTAGAAACCGGCGAGCAGTACTTC CAIRGVETGEQYF
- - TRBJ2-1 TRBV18 TGTGCCAGCTCACCAAAACTAGGGGACAATGAGCAGTTCTTC CASSPKLGDNEQFF
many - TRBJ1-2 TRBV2 TGTGCCAGCACCTCAAAGGGGCGCGGCTCCAACTATGGCTACACCTTC CASTSKGRGSNYGYTF
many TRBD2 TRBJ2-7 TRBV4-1 TGCGCCAGCAGCCAGACACTAGCGGGCCTTTACGAGCAGTACTTC CASSQTLAGLYEQYF
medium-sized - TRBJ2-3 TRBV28 TGTGCCAGCAGTGCCCGGAGGGGGCGCGAATATACGCAGTATTTT CASSARRGREYTQYF
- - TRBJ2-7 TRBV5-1 TGCGCCAGCAGCTTGGACGCCAGATCCTACGAGCAGTACTTC CASSLDARSYEQYF
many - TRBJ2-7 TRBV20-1 TGCAGTGCTAGAGATGGGACAAGCAGGTCCTACGAGCAGTACTTC CSARDGTSRSYEQYF
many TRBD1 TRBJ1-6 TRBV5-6 TGTGCCAGCAGCTTGGCCACAGGGGCACGGAATTCACCCCTCCACTTT CASSLATGARNSPLHF
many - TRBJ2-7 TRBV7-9 TGTGCCAGCAGCTTAGTCCCCACCGCCGAGCAGTACTTC CASSLVPTAEQYF
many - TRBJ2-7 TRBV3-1 TGTGCCAGCAGCGAGCATGACAGTTTCTACGAGCAGTACTTC CASSEHDSFYEQYF
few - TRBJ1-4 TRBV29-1 TGCAGCGTTGCGCGGGGAGAAAAACTGTTTTTT CSVARGEKLFF
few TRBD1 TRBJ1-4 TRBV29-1 TGCAGCGTGGGGGCAGGGGGCGAAGAAAAACTGTTTTTT CSVGAGGEEKLFF
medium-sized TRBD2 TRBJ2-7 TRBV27 TGTGCCAGCAGCCGAGGGACTAGCGGCTCCTACGAGCAGTACTTC CASSRGTSGSYEQYF
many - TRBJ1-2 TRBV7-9 TGTGCCAGCAGCCCCTGGATGGGGCACTATGGCTACACCTTC CASSPWMGHYGYTF
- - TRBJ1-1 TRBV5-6 TGTGCCAGCAGCTTTTTTAACGGACAGAGGAACACTGAAGCTTTCTTT CASSFFNGQRNTEAFF
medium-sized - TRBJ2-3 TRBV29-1 TGCAGCGCAGAAGCTGATACGCAGTATTTT CSAEADTQYF
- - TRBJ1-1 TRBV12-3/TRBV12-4 TGTGCCAGCGCGCCGACGGGATATATGAACACTGAAGCTTTCTTT CASAPTGYMNTEAFF
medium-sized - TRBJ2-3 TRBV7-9 TGTGCCAGCAGCCTCCGAGCGGACACAGATACGCAGTATTTT CASSLRADTDTQYF
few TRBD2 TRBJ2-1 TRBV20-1 TGCAGTGTCACCACAACTAGCGACGAGCAGTTCTTC CSVTTTSDEQFF
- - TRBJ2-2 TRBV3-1 TGTGCCAGCAGCCAAATCCAGGGCCTCGGGACCGGGGAGCTGTTTTTT CASSQIQGLGTGELFF
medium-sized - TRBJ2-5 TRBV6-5 TGTGCAGTTAAACTCGCAGGGGCCGGGCGAGAGACCCAGTACTTC CAVKLAGAGRETQYF
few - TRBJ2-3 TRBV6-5 TGTGCCAGCAGGAGACATCAGACTAGTTCAGATACGCAGTATTTT CASRRHQTSSDTQYF
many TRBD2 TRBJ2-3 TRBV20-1 TGCAGTGCGACACTACTAGCGCCCGACACAGATACGCAGTATTTT CSATLLAPDTDTQYF
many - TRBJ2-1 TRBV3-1 TGTGCCAGCAGCCCGGACCCTTACAATGAGCAGTTCTTC CASSPDPYNEQFF
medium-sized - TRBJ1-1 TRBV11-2 TGTGCCAGCAGCTTAGCAGGGGACACTGAAGCTTTCTTT CASSLAGDTEAFF
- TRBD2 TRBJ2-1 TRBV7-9 TGTGCCAGCAGCCTACCCCGTAATAGCGGGAGGGATGAGCAGTTCTTC CASSLPRNSGRDEQFF
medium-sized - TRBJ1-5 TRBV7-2 TGTGCCAGCAGCCCCGAGTTCGGGAAGACTCAGCCCCAGCATTTT CASSPEFGKTQPQHF
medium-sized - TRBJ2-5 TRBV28 TGTGCCAGCACCCTAGGGGGTGCGGGAGAGACCCAGTACTTC CASTLGGAGETQYF
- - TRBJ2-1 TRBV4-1 TGCGCCAGCAGCCTCGGCACCAGCTCCTACAATGAGCAGTTCTTC CASSLGTSSYNEQFF
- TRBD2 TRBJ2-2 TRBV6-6 TGTGCCAGCTGGGGACTAGCGGGAGGGCAGGACACCGGGGAGCTGTTTTTT CASWGLAGGQDTGELFF
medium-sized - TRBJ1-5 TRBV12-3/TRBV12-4 TGTGCCAGCAGTTCGGGACTTGGTCTGGGTCAGCCCCAGCATTTT CASSSGLGLGQPQHF
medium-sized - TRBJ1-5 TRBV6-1 TGTGCCAGCGGCAGTAGGAGCAATCAGCCCCAGCATTTT CASGSRSNQPQHF
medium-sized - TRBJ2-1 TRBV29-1 TGCAGCGTTGTTAAGACAGGATACTACAATGAGCAGTTCTTC CSVVKTGYYNEQFF
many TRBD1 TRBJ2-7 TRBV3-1 TGTGCCAGCAGCCAAGATCGTTACGGGACAGGGTTCGAGCAGTACTTC CASSQDRYGTGFEQYF
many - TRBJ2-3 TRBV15 TGTGCCACCAGCAGAGCCCTTAGCTTGGGAGATACGCAGTATTTT CATSRALSLGDTQYF
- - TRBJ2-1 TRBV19 TGTGCCAGTAGTATAAGGAGAGAGTCCAATGAGCAGTTCTTC CASSIRRESNEQFF
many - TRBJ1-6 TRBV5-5 TGTGCCAGCAGCCCGAGCCGGGACGGTAATAATTCACCCCTCCACTTT CASSPSRDGNNSPLHF
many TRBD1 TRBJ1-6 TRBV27 TGTGCCAGCAGTCTGGGACAGAATTCACCCCTCCACTTT CASSLGQNSPLHF